This TCR beta chain was sequenced during a study of cytomegalovirus exposure and HLA in healthy donors. Profiling relied on immunoSEQ multiplex PCR, and the TCRdb table lists in-frame clones only, not all of them. The repertoire holds roughly 300,000 clones, with approximately 88% as singletons. Germline values: CDR1 MDHEN, CDR2 SYDVKM. The CDR3 sequence is 14 residues long. The V end was cut by 3 bases, the J end by 5 bases, with 14 bases between. Sequenced input: PBMCs. V usage is TRBV28 and J usage is TRBJ2-7; D unclear. The clonotype originates from a woman aged 18-29 years in good health and CMV-seronegative. The CDR3 loop is CASSFQAGPHEQYF. The CDR3 region has the DNA TGTGCCAGCAGTTTTCAGGCAGGTCCCCACGAGCAGTACTTC.